The present T cell receptor (beta chain) was sequenced within a study of OX40 agonist ivuxolimab in advanced cancers. Findings of the study overall: Those patients achieving a partial response at 0.1-3.0 mg/kg showed among the lowest clonal expansion.

Clones were read by immunoSEQ multiplex PCR, and TCRdb kept only the in-frame ones, dropping some. The table shows approximately 72,000 clones, with just over 85% occurring only once. Looked up from germline, CDR1 is SGDLS and CDR2 is YYNGEE. V gave up 4 bases and J gave up 3 bases, with 7 bases separating them. CDR3 length equals 12 residues. This clone showed up just a few times. Its antigen is unidentified. This receptor was obtained from an adult with an advanced solid tumor such as melanoma, head and neck, liver or kidney cancer. The chain has TRBV9 and TRBJ1-1; D is ambiguous. The starting material was CD4+ or CD8+ T cells sorted from blood, obtained in a trial of the OX40 agonist ivuxolimab. The CDR3 DNA sequence: TGTGCCAGCAGCACCGGGGACACTGAAGCTTTCTTT. As protein: CASSTGDTEAFF.